The present T cell receptor (beta chain) was sequenced within a study of OX40 agonist ivuxolimab in advanced cancers. Across the whole study: People in dose escalation had one of these cancers: hepatocellular carcinoma, melanoma, renal cell or head and neck cancer.

The table lists this clone with a count of one. What it recognizes is unknown. Patients who had autoimmune disease history or got systemic immunosuppression were left out. Study-wide findings and caveats: Part of the nonresponder group also had normalized T-cell clonal expansion that was low. Not determined was the antigen specificity of the expanded peripheral T cells.

The protocol was immunoSEQ multiplex PCR, while the TCRdb copy is restricted to in-frame clones and leaves out a portion. The repertoire holds tens of thousands of clones, roughly 88% seen once, with less than 3.5% in the top ten. The CDR3 totals 12 residues. Trimming stripped 1 base from V and 6 bases from J, with 5 bases between. Per the germline V gene, CDR1 is SGHVS and CDR2 is FNYEAQ. The sequencing here drew on CD4+ or CD8+ T cells sorted from blood, taken in a trial of the OX40 agonist ivuxolimab. This chain connects TRBV7-6 to TRBJ2-3; D gene ambiguous. This TCR was sampled from an adult with an advanced solid tumor such as melanoma, head and neck, liver or kidney cancer. This chain's CDR3 is CASSLGRDTQYF. As DNA, the CDR3 is TGTGCCAGCAGCTTAGGGCGGGATACGCAGTATTTT.